The 5 T cell receptor beta chains listed next were all sequenced from one sample in a study of Graves' ophthalmopathy and Graves' hyperthyroidism. Using RNA transcripts, the TCR beta CDR3 regions were amplified. Second-round multiplex PCR came after first-round RT-PCR with HTBI primers. TCRdb recomputed calls from the multiplex PCR reads with MiXCR, one row per CDR3 protein. Of almost 750,000 distinct CDR3 sequences listed, approximately 40% are singletons. Sample: peripheral blood. Every receptor here comes from an adult man with Graves' ophthalmopathy.

As for this clonotype: Germline is not matched at one junction end, which may reflect a read error. The J gene is TRBJ2-6, the V gene TRBV11-3; a possible D gene is TRBD2 (6 bases). Germline CDR1 reads SGHNT; CDR2 reads YENEEA. This CDR3 is built from 16 residues. For the CDR3, the DNA is TGTGCCGGCAGCCAAGATCGGGGACTTGGGGCCAACGTCCTGACTTTC. Translation: CAGSQDRGLGANVLTF.

The chain is built from TRBV7-2 and TRBJ1-1; 7 positions agree with TRBD1. This CDR3 region has 16 residues. Germline CDR1 SGHTA, CDR2 FQGNSA. The V segment lost 11 bases and the J segment 3 bases; nucleotides outside the gene matches: 18. The CDR3 here is CAWSWDSRHGDTEAFF. The CDR3 DNA is TGTGCCTGGAGTTGGGACAGTCGGCACGGGGACACTGAAGCTTTCTTT.

This clonotype was recorded many times. CDR3 nucleotides: TGCAGCGTTGAAGGGGGGGCAGGAGCCTACGAGCAGTACTTC. As protein: CSVEGGAGAYEQYF. This rearrangement joins TRBV29-1 to TRBJ2-7; D could derive from TRBD1 or TRBD2 (6 bases each). Germline CDR1 SQVTM, CDR2 ANQGSEA. Trimming pared 1 base from V and 2 bases from J, leaving 12 bases between. This CDR3 has 14 amino acids.

The chain carries TRBV7-9 and TRBJ1-6, with a weak D call TRBD1 (5 bases). Germline assignment: CDR1 SEHNR and CDR2 FQNEAQ (reference sequence). This CDR3 comprises 16 residues. CDR3 in DNA: TGTGCTAGCGGTGGGGGGGGAAGCTCCTATAATTCACCCCTCCACTTT. This encodes CASGGGGSSYNSPLHF.

This clonotype was detected only a few times. The genes are TRBV11-2 and TRBJ2-5, with TRBD2 matching 12 bases. Trimming cost V 5 bases and J 4 bases; bases outside gene matches: 23. The germline V gene encodes CDR1 SGHAT and CDR2 FQNNGV. CDR3 length: 21 residues. CDR3 bases: TGTGCCAGCAGCCAGGGCAGAAGAGGGGCTAGCGGGAGGGCGGGACGAGAGACCCAGTACTTC. It encodes CASSQGRRGASGRAGRETQYF.